These 5 T cell receptor beta chains came from one sample sequenced in a study of blood T cells in healthy people across ages. Through a sample-barcoded 5' primer and a J-beta primer mix, a second PCR was run for about 7 to 12 cycles. Using its own MiXCR run on the 5' RACE reads, TCRdb lists one record per CDR3 protein. The sample includes about 1,600,000 distinct CDR3 sequences, 40% to 50% of them seen just once. The sequencing sample was made of blood. Receptor source: a woman between 18 and 29 years old in good health.

This clonotype has only a few counts. The J gene is TRBJ2-1, the V gene TRBV18, with 8 bases lining up with TRBD2. Germline CDR1 and CDR2: KGHSH and LQKENI. J gave up 0 bases and V 6 bases, and 4 bases lay outside the gene matches. This CDR3 has 15 residues. The CDR3 coding sequence is TGTGCCAGCTCCGTAGCGGGATTCTCCTACAATGAGCAGTTCTTC. Translation: CASSVAGFSYNEQFF. The whole variable domain, filled in from reference TRBV18 and TRBJ2-1, reads NAGVMQNPRHLVRRRGQEARLRCSPMKGHSHVYWYRQLPEEGLKFMVYLQKENIIDESGMPKERFSAEFPKEGPSILRIQQVVRGDSAAYFCASSVAGFSYNEQFFGPGTRLTVL.

The V gene is TRBV28, the J gene TRBJ1-1, with TRBD1 matching 9 bases. Trimming took 7 bases from V and 8 from J; bases not matched to a gene: 17. There are 16 residues in the CDR3. CDR1 is MDHEN and CDR2 is SYDVKM in the germline V gene. For the CDR3, the DNA is TGTGCCAGCACCCCCTCCCCGGGACAGGGCCCCTTAGAAGCTTTCTTT. It is translated as CASTPSPGQGPLEAFF.

J is TRBJ2-1 and V is TRBV4-1, with 9 positions matching TRBD2. Trimming removed 1 base from V and 0 bases from J; junction bases left unmatched: 10. From germline, CDR1 is MGHRA and CDR2 YSYEKL. This CDR3 region has 19 residues. CDR3 amino acids: CASSQGGGTSRTSYNEQFF. In DNA, the CDR3 is TGCGCCAGCAGCCAAGGTGGGGGGACTAGCAGGACCTCCTACAATGAGCAGTTCTTC.

The gene calls are TRBV7-2 and TRBJ2-5; 10 nucleotides match TRBD1. The better agreement between TRBJ2-7 and the DNA end casts doubt on the J call. CDR3 length equals 16 residues. Germline CDR1 is SGHTA and CDR2 is FQGNSA. CDR3: CASSPRTGGYVNEQYF. CDR3 coding DNA: TGTGCCAGCAGCCCCCGGACAGGGGGATACGTCAACGAGCAGTACTTC.

This clonotype appeared a few times. The genes are TRBV12-3 or TRBV12-4 and TRBJ2-1, with D perhaps matching TRBD2 (6 bases). This CDR3 has 12 amino acids. V lost 7 bases to trimming and J lost 5 bases, with 9 bases between them. The CDR3 nucleotides read TGTGCCAGCACGTCGGGGGACAATGAGCAGTTCTTC. This translates into CASTSGDNEQFF.